This T cell receptor (beta chain) was sequenced in a study of blood T cell repertoires in COVID-19. Study summary: From the United States, Italy and Spain came samples of acute and convalescent COVID-19. From T cells, B-cell-depleted T cells, or PBMCs came the material, which was cDNA or gDNA.

Study processing details: Reference gene primers were amplified, and this amplification served to estimate nucleated cell counts. This table comes from immunoSEQ multiplex PCR, and its TCRdb copy is limited to in-frame clones, with some not included. Clonal size and the V and J genes are those of that table, whereas D and trimming came from the DNA. This table holds roughly 250,000 clones, 84% found once. Germline V lookup: CDR1 SGHRS, CDR2 YFSETQ. V lost 3 bases to trimming and J lost 3 bases; unmatched junction nucleotides: 11. CDR3 length: 17 amino acids. The chain is built from TRBV5-1 and TRBJ2-5, with 10 nucleotides matching TRBD2. This clonotype was sampled from a human donor in a cohort sampled during active COVID-19. What was sequenced was peripheral blood. The CDR3 loop is CASSSRPGTSVEETQYF. The CDR3, as DNA: TGCGCCAGCAGCTCCCGTCCCGGGACTAGCGTAGAAGAGACCCAGTACTTC. Using reference TRBV5-1 and TRBJ2-5 for the parts outside the CDR3, the full variable domain is KAGVTQTPRYLIKTRGQQVTLSCSPISGHRSVSWYQQTPGQGLQFLFEYFSETQRNKGNFPGRFSGRQFSNSRSEMNVSTLELGDSALYLCASSSRPGTSVEETQYFGPGTRLLVL.